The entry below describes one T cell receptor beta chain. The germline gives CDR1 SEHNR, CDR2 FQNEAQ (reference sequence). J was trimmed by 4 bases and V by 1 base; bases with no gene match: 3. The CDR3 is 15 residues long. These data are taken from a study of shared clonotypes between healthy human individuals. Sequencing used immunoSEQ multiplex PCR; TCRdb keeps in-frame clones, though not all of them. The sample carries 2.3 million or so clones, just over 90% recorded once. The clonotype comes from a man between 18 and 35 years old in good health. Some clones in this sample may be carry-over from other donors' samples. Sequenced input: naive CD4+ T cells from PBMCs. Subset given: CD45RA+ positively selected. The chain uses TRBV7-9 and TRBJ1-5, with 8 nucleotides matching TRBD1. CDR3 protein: CASSLGDRPNQPQHF. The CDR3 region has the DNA TGTGCCAGCAGCTTAGGGGACAGGCCGAATCAGCCCCAGCATTTT.